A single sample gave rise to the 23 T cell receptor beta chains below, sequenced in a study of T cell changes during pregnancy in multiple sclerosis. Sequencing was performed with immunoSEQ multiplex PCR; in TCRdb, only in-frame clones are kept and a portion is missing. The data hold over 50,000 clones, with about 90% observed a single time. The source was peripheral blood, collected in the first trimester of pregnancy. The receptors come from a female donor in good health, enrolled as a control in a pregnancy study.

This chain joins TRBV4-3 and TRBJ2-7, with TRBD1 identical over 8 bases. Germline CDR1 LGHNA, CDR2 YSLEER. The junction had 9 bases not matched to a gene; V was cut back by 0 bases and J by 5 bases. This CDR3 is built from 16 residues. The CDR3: CASSQDGTGQGHEQYF. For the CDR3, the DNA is TGCGCCAGCAGCCAAGATGGGACCGGACAGGGCCACGAGCAGTACTTC.

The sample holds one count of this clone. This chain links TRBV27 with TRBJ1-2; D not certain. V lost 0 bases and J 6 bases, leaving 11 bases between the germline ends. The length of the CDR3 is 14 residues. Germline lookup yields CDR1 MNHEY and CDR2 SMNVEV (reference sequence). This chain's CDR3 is CASSLSRSGDGYTF. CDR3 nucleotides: TGTGCCAGCAGTTTATCGCGGTCCGGGGATGGCTACACCTTC.

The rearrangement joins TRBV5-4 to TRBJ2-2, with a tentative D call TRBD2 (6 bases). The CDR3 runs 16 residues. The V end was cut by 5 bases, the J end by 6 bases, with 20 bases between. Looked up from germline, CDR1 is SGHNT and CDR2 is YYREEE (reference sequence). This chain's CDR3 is CASSRAAGQGAGELFF. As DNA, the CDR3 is TGTGCCAGCAGTCGGGCCGCGGGGCAGGGTGCCGGGGAGCTGTTTTTT.

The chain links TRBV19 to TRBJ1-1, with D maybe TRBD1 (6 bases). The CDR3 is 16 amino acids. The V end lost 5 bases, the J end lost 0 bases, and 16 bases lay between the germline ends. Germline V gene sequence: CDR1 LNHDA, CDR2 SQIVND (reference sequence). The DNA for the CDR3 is TGTGCCAGTAGTGCCATGACCAGGGGACTGAACACTGAAGCTTTCTTT. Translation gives CASSAMTRGLNTEAFF.

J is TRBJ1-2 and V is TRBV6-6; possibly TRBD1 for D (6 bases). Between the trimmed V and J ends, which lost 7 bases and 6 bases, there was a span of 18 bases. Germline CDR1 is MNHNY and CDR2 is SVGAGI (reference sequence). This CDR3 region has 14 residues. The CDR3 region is CASTLLGSGDGYTF. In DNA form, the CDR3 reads TGTGCCAGCACCTTACTCGGGTCAGGGGATGGCTACACCTTC.

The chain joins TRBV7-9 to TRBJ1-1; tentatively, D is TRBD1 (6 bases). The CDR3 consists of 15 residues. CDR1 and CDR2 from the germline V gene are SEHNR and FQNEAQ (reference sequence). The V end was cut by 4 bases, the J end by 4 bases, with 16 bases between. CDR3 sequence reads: CASSYFRGGSTEAFF. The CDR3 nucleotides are TGTGCCAGCAGCTACTTCAGGGGTGGAAGCACTGAAGCTTTCTTT.

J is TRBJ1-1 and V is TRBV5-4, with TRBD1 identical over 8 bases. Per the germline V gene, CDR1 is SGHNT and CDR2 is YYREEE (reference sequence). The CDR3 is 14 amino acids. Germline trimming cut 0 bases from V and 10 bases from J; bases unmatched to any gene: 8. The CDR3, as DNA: TGTGCCAGCAGCTTGGAAGATTCGACAGGGGCAGCTTTCTTT. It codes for CASSLEDSTGAAFF.

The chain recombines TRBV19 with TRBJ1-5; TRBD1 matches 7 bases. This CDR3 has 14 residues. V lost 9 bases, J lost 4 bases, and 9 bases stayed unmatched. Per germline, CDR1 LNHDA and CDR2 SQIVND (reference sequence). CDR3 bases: TGTGCCAGCCACGACAGGGAAGAGAATCAGCCCCAGCATTTT. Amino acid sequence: CASHDREENQPQHF. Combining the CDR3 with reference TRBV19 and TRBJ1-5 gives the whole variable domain DGGITQSPKYLFRKEGQNVTLSCEQNLNHDAMYWYRQDPGQGLRLIYYSQIVNDFQKGDIAEGYSVSREKKESFPLTVTSAQKNPTAFYLCASHDREENQPQHFGDGTRLSIL.

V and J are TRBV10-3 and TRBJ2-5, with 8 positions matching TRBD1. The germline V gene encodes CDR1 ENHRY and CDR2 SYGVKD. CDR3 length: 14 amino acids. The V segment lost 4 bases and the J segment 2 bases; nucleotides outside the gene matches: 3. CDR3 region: CAISGTGIQETQYF. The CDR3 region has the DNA TGTGCCATCAGTGGGACAGGGATACAAGAGACCCAGTACTTC.

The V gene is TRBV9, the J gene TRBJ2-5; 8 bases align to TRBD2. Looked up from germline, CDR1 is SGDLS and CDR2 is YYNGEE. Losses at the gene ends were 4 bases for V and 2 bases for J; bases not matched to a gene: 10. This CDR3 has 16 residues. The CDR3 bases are TGTGCCAGCAGCCCTTCTGCGGGGGGCTCACAAGAGACCCAGTACTTC. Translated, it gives CASSPSAGGSQETQYF.

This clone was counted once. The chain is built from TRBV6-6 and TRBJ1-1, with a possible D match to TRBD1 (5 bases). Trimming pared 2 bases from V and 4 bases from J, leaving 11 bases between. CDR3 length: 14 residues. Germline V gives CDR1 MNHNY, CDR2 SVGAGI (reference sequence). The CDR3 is CASSYPHQGTEAFF. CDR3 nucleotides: TGTGCCAGCAGTTACCCCCACCAGGGCACTGAAGCTTTCTTT.

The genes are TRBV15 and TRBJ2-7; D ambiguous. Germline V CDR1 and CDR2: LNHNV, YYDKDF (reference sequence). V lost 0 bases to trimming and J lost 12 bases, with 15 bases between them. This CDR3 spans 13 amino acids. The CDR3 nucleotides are TGTGCCACCAGCAGAGATTTGGCCCCTTCCCCGTACTTC. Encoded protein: CATSRDLAPSPYF.

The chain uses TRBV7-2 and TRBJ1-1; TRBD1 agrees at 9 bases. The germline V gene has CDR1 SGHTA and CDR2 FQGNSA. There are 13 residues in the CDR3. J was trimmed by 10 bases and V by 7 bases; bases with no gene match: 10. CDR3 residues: CASNRQGEYGAFF. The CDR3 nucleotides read TGTGCCAGCAACCGACAGGGGGAATATGGAGCTTTCTTT.

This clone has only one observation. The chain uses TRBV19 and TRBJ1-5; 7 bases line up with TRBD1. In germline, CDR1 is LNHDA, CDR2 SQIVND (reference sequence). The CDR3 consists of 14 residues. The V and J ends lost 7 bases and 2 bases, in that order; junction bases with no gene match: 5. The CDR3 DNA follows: TGTGCCAGTACTGGAACAGGGGGCAATCAGCCCCAGCATTTT. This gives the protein CASTGTGGNQPQHF.

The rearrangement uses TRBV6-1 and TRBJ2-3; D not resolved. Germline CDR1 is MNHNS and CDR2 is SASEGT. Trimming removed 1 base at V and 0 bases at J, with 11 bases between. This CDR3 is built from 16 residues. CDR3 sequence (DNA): TGTGCCAGCAGTGAAGGTTGGGCCCGGAGCACAGATACGCAGTATTTT. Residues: CASSEGWARSTDTQYF.

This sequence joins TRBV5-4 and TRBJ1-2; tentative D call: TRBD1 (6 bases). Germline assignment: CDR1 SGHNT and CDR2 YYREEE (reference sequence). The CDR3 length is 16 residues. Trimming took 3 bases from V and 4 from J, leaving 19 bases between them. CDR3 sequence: CASSSTGISASYGYTF. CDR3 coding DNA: TGTGCCAGCAGCTCTACAGGGATATCCGCGTCCTATGGCTACACCTTC. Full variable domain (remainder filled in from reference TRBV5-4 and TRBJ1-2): ETGVTQSPTHLIKTRGQQVTLRCSSQSGHNTVSWYQQALGQGPQFIFQYYREEENGRGNFPPRFSGLQFPNYSSELNVNALELDDSALYLCASSSTGISASYGYTFGSGTRLTVV.

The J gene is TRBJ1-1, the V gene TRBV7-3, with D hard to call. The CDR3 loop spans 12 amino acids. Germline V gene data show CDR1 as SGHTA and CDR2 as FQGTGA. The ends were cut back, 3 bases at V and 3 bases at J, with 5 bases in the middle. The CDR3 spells CASSFPDTEAFF. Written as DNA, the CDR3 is TGTGCCAGCAGCTTCCCAGACACTGAAGCTTTCTTT.

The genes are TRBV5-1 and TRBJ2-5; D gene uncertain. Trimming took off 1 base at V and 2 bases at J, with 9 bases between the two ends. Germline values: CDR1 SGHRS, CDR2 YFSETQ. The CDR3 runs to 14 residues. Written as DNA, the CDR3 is TGCGCCAGCAGCTTGATGGCAGGACAAGAGACCCAGTACTTC. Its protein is CASSLMAGQETQYF.

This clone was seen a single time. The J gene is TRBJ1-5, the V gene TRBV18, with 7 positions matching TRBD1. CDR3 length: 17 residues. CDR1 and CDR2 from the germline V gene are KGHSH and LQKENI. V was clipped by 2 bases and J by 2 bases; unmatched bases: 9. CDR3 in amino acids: CASSPETGVPGNQPQHF. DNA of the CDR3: TGTGCCAGCTCACCAGAAACAGGGGTTCCGGGCAATCAGCCCCAGCATTTT.

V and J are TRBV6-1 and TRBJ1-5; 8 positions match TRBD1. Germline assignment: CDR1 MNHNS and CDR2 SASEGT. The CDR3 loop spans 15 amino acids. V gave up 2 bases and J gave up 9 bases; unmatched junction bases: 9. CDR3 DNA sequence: TGTGCCAGCAGTGAAAGGTTCCAGGGGGCCATGCCCCAGCATTTT. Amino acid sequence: CASSERFQGAMPQHF.

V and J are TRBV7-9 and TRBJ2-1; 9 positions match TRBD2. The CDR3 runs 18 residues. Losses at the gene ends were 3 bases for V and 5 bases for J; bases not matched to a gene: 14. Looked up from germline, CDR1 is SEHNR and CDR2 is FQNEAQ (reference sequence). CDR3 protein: CASSFIGIGRGGNNEQFF. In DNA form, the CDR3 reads TGTGCCAGCAGCTTCATCGGCATCGGGCGGGGGGGCAACAATGAGCAGTTCTTC.

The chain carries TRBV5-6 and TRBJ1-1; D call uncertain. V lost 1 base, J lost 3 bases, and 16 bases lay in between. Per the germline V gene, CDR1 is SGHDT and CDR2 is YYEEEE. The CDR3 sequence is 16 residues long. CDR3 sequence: CASSLLPGFTDTEAFF. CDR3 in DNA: TGTGCCAGCAGCTTGCTTCCGGGTTTTACGGACACTGAAGCTTTCTTT.

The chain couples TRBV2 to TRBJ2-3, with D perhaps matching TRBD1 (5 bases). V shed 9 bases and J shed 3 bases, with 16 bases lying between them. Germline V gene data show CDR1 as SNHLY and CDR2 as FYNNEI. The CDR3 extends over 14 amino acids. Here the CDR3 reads CASLDRDGTDTQYF. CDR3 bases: TGTGCCAGTCTAGACAGAGACGGTACAGATACGCAGTATTTT.